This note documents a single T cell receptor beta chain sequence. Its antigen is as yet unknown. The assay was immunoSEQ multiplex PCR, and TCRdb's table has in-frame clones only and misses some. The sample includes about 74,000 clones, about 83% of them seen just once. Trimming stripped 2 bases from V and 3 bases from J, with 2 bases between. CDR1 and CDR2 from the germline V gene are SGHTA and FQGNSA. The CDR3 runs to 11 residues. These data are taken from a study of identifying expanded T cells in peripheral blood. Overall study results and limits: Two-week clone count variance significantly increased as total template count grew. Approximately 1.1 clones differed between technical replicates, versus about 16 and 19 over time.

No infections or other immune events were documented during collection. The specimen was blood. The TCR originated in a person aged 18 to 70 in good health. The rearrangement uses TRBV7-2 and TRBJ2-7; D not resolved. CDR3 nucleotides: TGTGCCAGCAGCTTAAACTACGAGCAGTACTTC. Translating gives CASSLNYEQYF.